This TCR beta chain was sequenced during a study of T-cell memory formation after mild COVID-19. Study in general: Clusters of TCRs were largely donor specific.

5'RACE with constant-segment primers yielded barcoded, UMI-tagged TCR alpha and TCR beta cDNA libraries. TCRdb reprocessed the 5' RACE reads via MiXCR and lists one record per CDR3 protein. The sample yields 500,000 to 550,000 distinct CDR3 sequences, roughly 20% seen once. This clonotype has only a few counts. The antigen is unknown. Study-wide findings and caveats: Contracting CD4+ clones lay largely in CM and EM, with CD8+ ones residing in EMRA. Several responding clones turned up in pre-infection memory, indicating that cross-reactive memory may have taken part.

Germline loops: CDR1 LGHDT, CDR2 YNNKEL (reference sequence). The CDR3 contains 15 residues. V gave up 4 bases and J gave up 2 bases, with 15 bases separating them. The sample consisted of PBMCs or a T cell subset sorted from them (not recorded which). This TCR was recovered from an adult woman who had mild COVID-19 (a few samples of this study predate the infection). Cell type and time point are not known. V and J are TRBV3-1 and TRBJ2-7, with D tentatively TRBD1 or TRBD2 (5 bases each). As DNA, the CDR3 is TGTGCCAGCAGCCGAGCCAGGGACCCCGCCTACGAGCAGTACTTC. Its protein product is CASSRARDPAYEQYF.